The 19 T cell receptor beta chains below were found in one sample sequenced in a study of blood T cell repertoires in COVID-19. Some clones are missing from TCRdb's copy, which holds only in-frame ones; the method was immunoSEQ multiplex PCR. The sample contains 95,000 to 150,000 clones, about 91% of which appear only once. Sequenced: peripheral blood. The receptors come from a woman aged 45-65 years with active or convalescent COVID-19.

The chain employs TRBV9 and TRBJ2-5; 7 positions match TRBD1. Germline V gene lookup returns CDR1 SGDLS and CDR2 YYNGEE. J gave up 5 bases and V 0 bases, and 10 bases lay outside the gene matches. The CDR3 length is 16 residues. The CDR3 sequence: CASSVGPGQRLETQYF. The CDR3 DNA reads TGTGCCAGCAGCGTAGGTCCGGGACAGCGGTTGGAGACCCAGTACTTC.

The chain is built from TRBV28 and TRBJ1-3; no clear D. Germline CDR1 and CDR2: MDHEN and SYDVKM. The CDR3 extends over 14 amino acids. The ends were cut back, 2 bases at V and 0 bases at J, with 5 bases in the middle. The CDR3 DNA reads TGTGCCAGCAGTTTAGTCCTCTCTGGAAACACCATATATTTT. The encoded protein is CASSLVLSGNTIYF.

The V gene is TRBV12-3 or TRBV12-4, the J gene TRBJ2-3; possible D gene TRBD2, 5 bases. This CDR3 has 13 amino acids. The V end was cut by 7 bases, the J end by 3 bases, with 11 bases between. The CDR3 DNA is TGTGCCAGCACCGAGGGAGAGACAGATACGCAGTATTTT. Translating it yields CASTEGETDTQYF.

This sequence joins TRBV5-5 and TRBJ2-1; 9 bases map to TRBD1. Trimming took 4 bases from V and 2 from J; bases not matched to a gene: 4. The CDR3 has 15 residues. CDR1 and CDR2 from the germline V gene are SGHKS and YYEKEE (reference sequence). The CDR3 DNA reads TGTGCCAGCAGCCTGGACAGGGGACCCTACAATGAGCAGTTCTTC. It is translated as CASSLDRGPYNEQFF.

The chain couples TRBV2 to TRBJ2-1; TRBD2 matches 10 bases. This CDR3 comprises 13 residues. With 5 bases clipped from V and 7 bases from J, the junction kept 2 bases outside the gene matches. CDR1 SNHLY and CDR2 FYNNEI come from the germline V gene. The DNA for the CDR3 is TGTGCCAGCAGTCTAGCGGGGGAAAATGAGCAGTTCTTC. Translation gives CASSLAGENEQFF.

The V call is TRBV7-3, the J call TRBJ2-1; D not certain. This CDR3 is built from 15 residues. Germline lookup yields CDR1 SGHTA and CDR2 FQGTGA. Trimming pared 2 bases from V and 0 bases from J, leaving 8 bases between. The CDR3 sequence: CASSLAASSYNEQFF. In nucleotides, the CDR3 is TGTGCCAGCAGCTTAGCGGCGAGCTCCTACAATGAGCAGTTCTTC.

The gene calls are TRBV15 and TRBJ1-5; 7 bases are a match to TRBD1. V lost 0 bases to trimming and J lost 6 bases; unmatched junction nucleotides: 5. Germline V gene sequence: CDR1 LNHNV, CDR2 YYDKDF (reference sequence). This CDR3 region has 15 residues. This CDR3 reads CATSRDGQGGQPQHF. The DNA for the CDR3 is TGTGCCACCAGCAGAGATGGCCAGGGGGGTCAGCCCCAGCATTTT.

The chain couples TRBV19 to TRBJ2-7; 10 nucleotides match TRBD2. With V trimmed by 6 bases and J by 3 bases, 5 bases remained unmatched. Germline CDR1 reads LNHDA; CDR2 reads SQIVND (reference sequence). This CDR3 spans 14 amino acids. Here the CDR3 DNA reads TGTGCCAGTAGCGTACTAGCGGGATACTACGAGCAGTACTTC. It is translated as CASSVLAGYYEQYF.

The chain carries TRBV15 and TRBJ1-1, with unresolved D. CDR3 length equals 15 residues. From germline, CDR1 is LNHNV and CDR2 YYDKDF (reference sequence). Trimming left V 0 bases short and J 4 bases short, with 12 bases between. CDR3 in amino acids: CATSRDRGLGTEAFF. The CDR3 DNA sequence: TGTGCCACCAGCAGAGATCGAGGTTTGGGCACTGAAGCTTTCTTT. Full variable domain (remainder filled in from reference TRBV15 and TRBJ1-1): DAMVIQNPRYQVTQFGKPVTLSCSQTLNHNVMYWYQQKSSQAPKLLFHYYDKDFNNEADTPDNFQSRRPNTSFCFLDIRSPGLGDTAMYLCATSRDRGLGTEAFFGQGTRLTVV.

The chain carries TRBV20-1 and TRBJ1-1; D is perhaps TRBD1 (5 bases). The CDR3 is 14 amino acids. Per the germline V gene, CDR1 is DFQATT and CDR2 is SNEGSKA (reference sequence). Trimming shortened V by 3 bases and J by 7 bases, and 18 bases separated the two germline ends. The CDR3 nucleotides read TGCAGTGCTAGTTTAGGGGCCGGAGCCTATGAAGCTTTCTTT. Its translation is CSASLGAGAYEAFF.

The chain recombines TRBV29-1 with TRBJ2-5, with TRBD1 matching 7 bases. The CDR3 totals 14 residues. Trimming removed 1 base from V and 4 bases from J; junction bases left unmatched: 6. Germline lookup yields CDR1 SQVTM and CDR2 ANQGSEA. The DNA for the CDR3 is TGCAGCGTTGAAGCGATGACAGGGAGAGAGACCCAGTACTTC. Amino acids: CSVEAMTGRETQYF.

This chain joins TRBV7-8 and TRBJ1-1, with 10 bases aligning to TRBD1. The junction had 9 bases not matched to a gene; V was cut back by 5 bases and J by 3 bases. Germline assignment: CDR1 SGHVS and CDR2 FQNEAQ. The CDR3 is 16 residues long. The CDR3 sequence: CASSQRQGAGDTEAFF. CDR3 DNA sequence: TGTGCCAGCAGCCAAAGACAGGGGGCAGGGGACACTGAAGCTTTCTTT.

This rearrangement joins TRBV4-1 to TRBJ2-5; D is undetermined. The CDR3 has 15 residues. Germline CDR1 and CDR2: MGHRA and YSYEKL. The V gene lost 1 base and the J gene lost 4 bases, with 13 bases spanning the gap. The CDR3 loop is CASSQGRRNSETQYF. CDR3 DNA sequence: TGCGCCAGCAGCCAAGGGAGACGAAACTCAGAGACCCAGTACTTC.

This clone was detected once. V usage is TRBV7-8 and J usage is TRBJ1-4; a weak D match, TRBD1 (6 bases). V was shortened by 5 bases and J by 13 bases, with 23 bases between the two germline ends. This CDR3 is 15 amino acids long. Germline lookup yields CDR1 SGHVS and CDR2 FQNEAQ. The CDR3 bases are TGTGCCAGCAGCCTCGGGACAATAAAAGAATGGGGACTGTTTTTT. It encodes CASSLGTIKEWGLFF.

The chain has TRBV27 and TRBJ2-5, with 8 bases that match TRBD2. The V gene's germline CDR1 is MNHEY and CDR2 SMNVEV (reference sequence). CDR3 length equals 14 residues. The J segment lost 4 bases and the V segment lost 8 bases, leaving 9 bases of the junction unmatched. CDR3 sequence (DNA): TGTGCCAGCGGAGGACTAGCTCCGGGAGAGACCCAGTACTTC. This translates into CASGGLAPGETQYF.

CDR3 in amino acids: CATKALAVNTGELFF. DNA for the CDR3: TGTGCCACGAAGGCCTTAGCGGTTAACACCGGGGAGCTGTTTTTT. This chain connects TRBV10-3 to TRBJ2-2, with a possible D match to TRBD2 (6 bases). Germline V gene data show CDR1 as ENHRY and CDR2 as SYGVKD. Trimming took off 10 bases at V and 2 bases at J, with 17 bases between the two ends. CDR3 length: 15 amino acids.

The chain couples TRBV11-3 to TRBJ2-1, with D possibly matching TRBD1 (6 bases). CDR1 is SGHNT, CDR2 YENEEA, per germline. V lost 0 bases and J 9 bases, leaving 21 bases between the germline ends. The CDR3 is made up of 17 amino acids. The DNA for the CDR3 is TGTGCCAGCAGCTTAGATCACGGACAAGGGGGATTGAGTGAGCAGTTCTTC. It specifies CASSLDHGQGGLSEQFF.

The chain combines TRBV6-6 with TRBJ1-2; TRBD1 might be the D (6 bases). V was shortened by 5 bases and J by 7 bases, with 26 bases between the two germline ends. The germline V gene has CDR1 MNHNY and CDR2 SVGAGI (reference sequence). This CDR3 comprises 17 residues. CDR3 loop: CASSLRGAGGAISGYTF. The CDR3 DNA follows: TGTGCCAGCAGTCTGAGAGGGGCGGGGGGCGCAATTAGTGGCTACACCTTC.

The sample holds one count of this clone. V and J are TRBV5-4 and TRBJ2-2; 7 bases agree with TRBD2. V was clipped by 10 bases and J by 4 bases; unmatched bases: 10. Germline V CDR1 and CDR2: SGHNT, YYREEE (reference sequence). The CDR3 is 14 residues long. DNA for the CDR3: TGTGCCGGGGGTCTGGCGGGAGCCACCGGGGAGCTGTTTTTT. Encoded protein: CAGGLAGATGELFF.